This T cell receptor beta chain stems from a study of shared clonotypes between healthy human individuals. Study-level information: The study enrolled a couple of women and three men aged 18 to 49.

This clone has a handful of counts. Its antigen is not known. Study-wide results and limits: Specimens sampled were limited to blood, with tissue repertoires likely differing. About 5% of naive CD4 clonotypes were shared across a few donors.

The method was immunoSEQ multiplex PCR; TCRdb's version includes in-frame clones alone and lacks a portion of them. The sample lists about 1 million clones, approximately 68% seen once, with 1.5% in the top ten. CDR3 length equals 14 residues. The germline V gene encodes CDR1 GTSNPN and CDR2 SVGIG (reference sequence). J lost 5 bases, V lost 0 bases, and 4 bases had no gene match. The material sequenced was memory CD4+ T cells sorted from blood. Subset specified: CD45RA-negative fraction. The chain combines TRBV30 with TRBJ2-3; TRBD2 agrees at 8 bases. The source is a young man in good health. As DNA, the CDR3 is TGTGCCTGGAGTGTACGGCTAGCGGGAGATACGCAGTATTTT. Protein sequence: CAWSVRLAGDTQYF.